The 3 T cell receptor beta chains below come from one sample, sequenced in a study of OX40 agonist ivuxolimab in advanced cancers. Profiling relied on immunoSEQ multiplex PCR, and the TCRdb table lists in-frame clones only, not all of them. The table includes around 80,000 clones, 85% to 90% detected once. The sequences come from CD4+ or CD8+ T cells sorted from blood, collected in a trial of the OX40 agonist ivuxolimab. The receptors here all came from an adult with an advanced solid tumor such as melanoma, head and neck, liver or kidney cancer.

This rearrangement joins TRBV6-5 to TRBJ2-7; the match to TRBD1 covers 7 bases. V lost 5 bases, J lost 8 bases, and 9 bases stayed unmatched. Germline-derived CDR1 and CDR2 are MNHEY and SVGAGI. The CDR3 has 13 amino acids. The CDR3 spells CASSPMTGYKQYF. The CDR3 nucleotides read TGTGCCAGCAGTCCGATGACAGGGTATAAGCAGTACTTC.

The chain recombines TRBV28 with TRBJ2-1; D gene ambiguous. Between the trimmed V and J ends, which lost 7 bases and 1 base, there was a span of 8 bases. The CDR3 loop spans 13 amino acids. Germline V gene data show CDR1 as MDHEN and CDR2 as SYDVKM. CDR3: CASIGYSYNEQFF. CDR3 DNA: TGTGCCAGCATCGGTTATTCCTACAATGAGCAGTTCTTC.

The chain uses TRBV4-1 and TRBJ2-7; 11 nucleotides line up with TRBD2. After removal of 3 bases from V and 2 bases from J, the junction contained 15 bases not matched to a gene. The CDR3 loop spans 19 amino acids. The germline gives CDR1 MGHRA, CDR2 YSYEKL. Here the CDR3 DNA reads TGCGCCAGCAGCCAGGGACCCCCTCTCTTAGCGGGGGGGACCTACGAGCAGTACTTC. Protein sequence: CASSQGPPLLAGGTYEQYF.